A selection of T cell receptor beta chains follows, all from one sample in a study of T cells after yellow fever vaccination. TCRdb re-derived calls from the 5' RACE reads in MiXCR, one entry per CDR3 protein. The sample has 200,000 to 300,000 distinct CDR3 sequences, 6.5% to 7.5% seen once; the top ten hold more than 0.85%. This material consisted of CD4+ T cells sorted from PBMCs, taken on the day of the yellow fever booster vaccination. The receptors derive from a man under 40 who received the YFV17D yellow fever vaccine. Each CDR3 is given with its conserved first and last residue. D genes are given only for firm matches. Clone size is given for some rows only: seen once, a few or many times, or a class if the clone is expanded.

d_gene	j_gene	v_gene	abundance	CDR3nt	CDR3aa
TRBD1	TRBJ2-5	TRBV7-9	NA	TGTGCCAGCAGCCTAACAGGGGGCGCTGAGACCCAGTACTTC	CASSLTGGAETQYF
TRBD2	TRBJ2-3	TRBV5-4	many	TGTGCCAGCAGCTCAAGCGGGAACACAGATACGCAGTATTTT	CASSSSGNTDTQYF
NA	TRBJ1-1	TRBV5-1	few	TGCGCCAGCAGCTTGGACCTGAACACTGAAGCTTTCTTT	CASSLDLNTEAFF
NA	TRBJ2-3	TRBV12-3/TRBV12-4	many	TGTGCCAGCAGTTTAAGCGGGCGGGGCACAGATACGCAGTATTTT	CASSLSGRGTDTQYF
NA	TRBJ2-6	TRBV7-2	many	TGTGCCAGCAGCTTGGCACTCCCGGGGAGCTCTGGGGCCAACGTCCTGACTTTC	CASSLALPGSSGANVLTF
TRBD2	TRBJ2-7	TRBV7-2	NA	TGTGCCAGCAGCCGAGCGGGAGCGAGGAATGGGTACGAGCAGTACTTC	CASSRAGARNGYEQYF
NA	TRBJ1-4	TRBV6-6	once	TGTGCCAGCAGACGAGACGCCAATGAAAAACTGTTTTTT	CASRRDANEKLFF
NA	TRBJ2-5	TRBV7-2	many	TGTGCCAGCAGCCCTAAAGAGACCCAGTACTTC	CASSPKETQYF
NA	TRBJ1-2	TRBV14	few	TGTGCCAGCAGCATCTCAGAACTAGGGCATGGCTACACCTTC	CASSISELGHGYTF
NA	TRBJ1-5	TRBV20-1	few	TGCAGTGCTCCCGACAGTCCAAATCAGCCCCAGCATTTT	CSAPDSPNQPQHF
NA	TRBJ1-1	TRBV19	NA	TGTGCCAGTAGTGCCAGGGTCACTGAAGCTTTCTTT	CASSARVTEAFF
TRBD1	TRBJ2-7	TRBV6-5	many	TGTGCCAGCAGTTACCGGGACAGGAGCACCTACGAGCAGTACTTC	CASSYRDRSTYEQYF
NA	TRBJ1-4	TRBV20-1	few	TGCAGTGTTTTGGTGGCAGGGGAACGAAGTGAAAAACTGTTTTTT	CSVLVAGERSEKLFF
NA	TRBJ1-6	TRBV3-1	many	TGTGCCAGCAGCCACGGGCAGGGAAATTCACCCCTCCACTTT	CASSHGQGNSPLHF
TRBD1	TRBJ1-5	TRBV20-1	many	TGCAGTGCTAGAGGACAGGGGTTGGATCAGCCCCAGCATTTT	CSARGQGLDQPQHF
NA	TRBJ2-5	TRBV12-3/TRBV12-4	few	TGTGCCAGCAGGAGCGGACAAATTATTCGAGAGACCCAGTACTTC	CASRSGQIIRETQYF
NA	TRBJ2-3	TRBV7-8	many	TGTGCCAGCAGCTTAGAGGACTATGCAGATACGCAGTATTTT	CASSLEDYADTQYF
TRBD2	TRBJ2-3	TRBV20-1	NA	TGCAGTGCTAGAGATTTTAGCGGGTGGCGGGATAGTACGCAGTATTTT	CSARDFSGWRDSTQYF
NA	TRBJ2-1	TRBV11-1	many	TGTGCCAGCAGCTTAGCAAGGGAACAGGGGACTTCCTACAATGAGCAGTTCTTC	CASSLAREQGTSYNEQFF
NA	TRBJ2-2	TRBV29-1	NA	TGCAGCGCCAAAAAGGACAGTCGAGGCACCGGGGAGCTGTTTTTT	CSAKKDSRGTGELFF
NA	TRBJ2-3	TRBV7-9	few	TGTGCCAGCAGCTTATCCCTCCGCACAGATACGCAGTATTTT	CASSLSLRTDTQYF
NA	TRBJ2-5	TRBV28	many	TGTGCCAGCAGTTTATCGGCGGGACCCTCTAAAGAGACCCAGTACTTC	CASSLSAGPSKETQYF
TRBD2	TRBJ2-5	TRBV12-3/TRBV12-4	many	TGTGCCAGCCGGACTAGCGGGAGTCTGCCCCAGTACTTC	CASRTSGSLPQYF
NA	TRBJ2-7	TRBV5-6	NA	TGTGCCAGCAGCTTGTTCGTACTAGTTTATCCCGAGCAGTACTTC	CASSLFVLVYPEQYF
NA	TRBJ2-3	TRBV19	NA	TGTGCCAGTACTACGGCTGGGGGGACTAGCACAGATACGCAGTATTTT	CASTTAGGTSTDTQYF
NA	TRBJ1-1	TRBV20-1	few	TGCAGTGCTCTTAAGCCTATGAACACTGAAGCTTTCTTT	CSALKPMNTEAFF
TRBD1	TRBJ2-5	TRBV7-2	few	TGTGCCAGCAGCTCCCGGGGACAGGGGTTCACAGAGACCCAGTACTTC	CASSSRGQGFTETQYF
NA	TRBJ2-7	TRBV12-3/TRBV12-4	many	TGTGCCAGCAGTTTGGGTAGGATCGAGCAGTACTTC	CASSLGRIEQYF
TRBD2	TRBJ2-5	TRBV20-1	many	TGCAGTGCTAGCCAGACCACTAGCGGGAGGGGCACCCAGTACTTC	CSASQTTSGRGTQYF
NA	TRBJ2-7	TRBV5-1	few	TGCGCCAGCAGCCCGGGTGGGCTAGGGGGTTCCTACGAGCAGTACTTC	CASSPGGLGGSYEQYF
NA	TRBJ2-7	TRBV25-1	few	TGTGCCAGCAGTGAGGCCGGCAGGGCGGCCGAGCAGTACTTC	CASSEAGRAAEQYF
NA	TRBJ2-7	TRBV5-1	many	TGCGCCAGCAGCGGCGACTACGAGCAGTACTTC	CASSGDYEQYF
TRBD2	TRBJ2-7	TRBV27	NA	TGTGCCAGCAGTCGCATAGCGGGAGCTTCTACCTACGAGCAGTACTTC	CASSRIAGASTYEQYF
TRBD1	TRBJ1-5	TRBV27	NA	TGTGCCAGCAGTCCGGGACAGGGGGCCCTTCAGCAGCCCCAGCATTTT	CASSPGQGALQQPQHF
NA	TRBJ1-6	TRBV11-2	NA	TGTGCCAGCAGCTTAGATCTACAATCACCCCTCCACTTT	CASSLDLQSPLHF
NA	TRBJ2-7	TRBV12-3/TRBV12-4	many	TGTGCCAGCAGTTTACGTTTGCGGGACGCCGAGTACGAGCAGTACTTC	CASSLRLRDAEYEQYF
NA	TRBJ1-2	TRBV12-3/TRBV12-4	few	TGTGCCAGCAGTTCCTACAGGGTGGAGGGGCTATACGGCTACACCTTC	CASSSYRVEGLYGYTF
NA	TRBJ1-5	TRBV7-2	many	TGTGCCAGCAGCTTACTAGGAGACCAGCCCCAGCATTTT	CASSLLGDQPQHF
TRBD2	TRBJ2-3	TRBV20-1	NA	TGCAGTGCTCCACCCGGGACTAGCGGGAGAGCAGATACGCAGTATTTT	CSAPPGTSGRADTQYF
NA	TRBJ2-7	TRBV4-3	NA	TGCGCCAGCAGCCAAGAAGGGAAGGGCCGGCAGTACTTC	CASSQEGKGRQYF
NA	TRBJ2-3	TRBV5-4	many	TGTGCCAGCAGCCACGGCCCGACAGCCACAGATACGCAGTATTTT	CASSHGPTATDTQYF
TRBD1	TRBJ2-5	TRBV9	few	TGTGCCAGCAGCGTATCCCCGGGACAGGAAGAGACCCAGTACTTC	CASSVSPGQEETQYF
TRBD1	TRBJ2-2	TRBV20-1	many	TGCAGTGCCGAGACAGGGCTGGCCGGGGAGCTGTTTTTT	CSAETGLAGELFF
TRBD2	TRBJ2-7	TRBV20-1	NA	TGCAGTGCTAGAGATCGTCGGACTAGCGGGAGTATAAACGAGCAGTACTTC	CSARDRRTSGSINEQYF